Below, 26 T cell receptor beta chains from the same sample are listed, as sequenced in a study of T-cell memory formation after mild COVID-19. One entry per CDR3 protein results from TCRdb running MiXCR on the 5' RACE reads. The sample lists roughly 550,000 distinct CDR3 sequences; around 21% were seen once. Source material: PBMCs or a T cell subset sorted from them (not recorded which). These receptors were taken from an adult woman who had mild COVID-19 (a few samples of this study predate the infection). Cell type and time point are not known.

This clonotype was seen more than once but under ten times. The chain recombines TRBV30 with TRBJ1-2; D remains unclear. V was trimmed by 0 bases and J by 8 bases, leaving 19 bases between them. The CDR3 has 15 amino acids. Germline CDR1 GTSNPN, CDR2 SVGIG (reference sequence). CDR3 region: CAWSVDDGPGDGYTF. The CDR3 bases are TGTGCCTGGAGTGTTGATGACGGACCCGGCGACGGCTACACCTTC.

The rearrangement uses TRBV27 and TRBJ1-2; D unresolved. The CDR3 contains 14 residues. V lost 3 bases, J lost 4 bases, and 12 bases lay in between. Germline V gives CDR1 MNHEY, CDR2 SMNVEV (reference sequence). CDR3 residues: CASSLSGLGYGYTF. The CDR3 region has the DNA TGTGCCAGCAGTTTGTCTGGGCTCGGCTATGGCTACACCTTC.

The CDR3 is CASSDTGGTGPYEQYF. For the CDR3, the DNA is TGTGCCAGCAGTGATACCGGCGGGACAGGGCCCTACGAGCAGTACTTC. The chain carries TRBV2 and TRBJ2-7; 9 nucleotides agree with TRBD1. This CDR3 is built from 16 residues. CDR1 is SNHLY, CDR2 FYNNEI, per germline. Trimming at V came to 3 bases and at J to 2 bases, leaving 8 bases not matched to a gene.

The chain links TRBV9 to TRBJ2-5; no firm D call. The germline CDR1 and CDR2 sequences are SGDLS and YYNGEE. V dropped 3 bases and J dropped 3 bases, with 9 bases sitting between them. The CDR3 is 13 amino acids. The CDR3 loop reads CASSARGEETQYF. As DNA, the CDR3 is TGTGCCAGCAGCGCACGAGGTGAAGAGACCCAGTACTTC.

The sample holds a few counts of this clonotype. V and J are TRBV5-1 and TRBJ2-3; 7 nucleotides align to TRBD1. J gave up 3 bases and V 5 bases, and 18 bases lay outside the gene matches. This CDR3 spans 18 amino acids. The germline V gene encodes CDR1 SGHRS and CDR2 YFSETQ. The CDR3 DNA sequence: TGCGCCAGCAGTCTCGGACACGGGACAGAGCAATATACAGATACGCAGTATTTT. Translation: CASSLGHGTEQYTDTQYF.

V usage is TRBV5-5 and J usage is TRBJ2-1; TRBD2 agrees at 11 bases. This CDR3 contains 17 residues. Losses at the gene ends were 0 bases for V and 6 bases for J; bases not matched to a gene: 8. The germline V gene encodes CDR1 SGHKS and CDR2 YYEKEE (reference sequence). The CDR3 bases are TGTGCCAGCAGCTTGGTCCCCCTAGCGGGGGGCCTCAATGAGCAGTTCTTC. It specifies CASSLVPLAGGLNEQFF.

CDR3 in DNA: TGTGCCAGCAGCCTGACTCTACTCTCCTACGAGCAGTACTTC. It yields the protein CASSLTLLSYEQYF. This chain joins TRBV27 and TRBJ2-7; D unresolved. CDR3 size: 14 residues. From germline, CDR1 is MNHEY and CDR2 SMNVEV (reference sequence). The V gene lost 6 bases and the J gene lost 0 bases, with 12 bases spanning the gap.

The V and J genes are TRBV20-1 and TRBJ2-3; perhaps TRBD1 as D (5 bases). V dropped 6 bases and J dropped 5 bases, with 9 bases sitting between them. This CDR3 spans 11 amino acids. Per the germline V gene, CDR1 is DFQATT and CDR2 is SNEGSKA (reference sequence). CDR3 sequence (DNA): TGCAGTGCAACGACAGAAGATACGCAGTATTTT. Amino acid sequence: CSATTEDTQYF.

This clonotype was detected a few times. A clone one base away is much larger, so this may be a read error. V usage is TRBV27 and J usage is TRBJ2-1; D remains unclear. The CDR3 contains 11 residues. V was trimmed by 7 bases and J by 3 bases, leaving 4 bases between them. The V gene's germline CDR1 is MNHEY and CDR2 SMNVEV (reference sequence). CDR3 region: CASTDYNEQFF. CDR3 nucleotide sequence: TGTGCCAGCACCGACTACAATGAGCAGTTCTTC.

CDR3 region: CSAAGTSGRIREQYF. The CDR3 region has the DNA TGCAGTGCTGCCGGGACTAGCGGGAGGATCCGGGAGCAGTACTTC. The chain carries TRBV20-1 and TRBJ2-7; the match to TRBD2 covers 15 bases. The CDR3 is 15 residues long. Germline V gives CDR1 DFQATT, CDR2 SNEGSKA (reference sequence). Trimming at V came to 5 bases and at J to 7 bases, leaving 9 bases not matched to a gene.

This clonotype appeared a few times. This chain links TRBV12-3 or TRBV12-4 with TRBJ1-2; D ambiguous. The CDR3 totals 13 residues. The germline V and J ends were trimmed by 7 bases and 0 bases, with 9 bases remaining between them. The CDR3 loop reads CASTLTANYGYTF. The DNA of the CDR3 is TGTGCCAGCACCTTGACGGCTAACTATGGCTACACCTTC.

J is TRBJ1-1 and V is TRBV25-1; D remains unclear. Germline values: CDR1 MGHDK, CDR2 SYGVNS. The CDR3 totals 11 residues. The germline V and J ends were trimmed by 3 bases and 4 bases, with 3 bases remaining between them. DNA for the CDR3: TGTGCCAGCAGTGACCGCACTGAAGCTTTCTTT. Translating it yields CASSDRTEAFF.

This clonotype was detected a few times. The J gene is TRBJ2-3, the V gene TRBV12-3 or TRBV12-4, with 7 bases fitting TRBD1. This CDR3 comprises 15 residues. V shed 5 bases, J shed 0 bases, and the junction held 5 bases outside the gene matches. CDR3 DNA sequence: TGTGCCAGCAGTCGGGACAGCGCGAGCACAGATACGCAGTATTTT. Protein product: CASSRDSASTDTQYF.

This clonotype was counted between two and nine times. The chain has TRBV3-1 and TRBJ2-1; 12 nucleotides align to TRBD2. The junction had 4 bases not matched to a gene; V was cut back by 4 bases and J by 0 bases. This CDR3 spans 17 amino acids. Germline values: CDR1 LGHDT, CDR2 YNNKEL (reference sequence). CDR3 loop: CASSPSTSGSSYNEQFF. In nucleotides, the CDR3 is TGTGCCAGCAGCCCCTCGACTAGCGGGAGCTCCTACAATGAGCAGTTCTTC.

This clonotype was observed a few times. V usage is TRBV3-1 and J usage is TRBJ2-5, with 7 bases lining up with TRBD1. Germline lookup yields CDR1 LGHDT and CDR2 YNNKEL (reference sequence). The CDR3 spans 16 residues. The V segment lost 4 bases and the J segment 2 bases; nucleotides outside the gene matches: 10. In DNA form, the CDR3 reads TGTGCCAGCAGCCGCCGCGGACAGGCACGACAAGAGACCCAGTACTTC. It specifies CASSRRGQARQETQYF.

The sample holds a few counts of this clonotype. This CDR3 reads CASSLLTTHGRVEQFF. The CDR3 DNA is TGTGCCAGCAGCTTACTTACCACACATGGAAGGGTAGAGCAGTTCTTC. J is TRBJ2-1 and V is TRBV11-2, with D unresolved. Germline V lookup: CDR1 SGHAT, CDR2 FQNNGV. Trimming removed 2 bases from V and 10 bases from J, with 21 bases in between. The CDR3 is 16 residues long.

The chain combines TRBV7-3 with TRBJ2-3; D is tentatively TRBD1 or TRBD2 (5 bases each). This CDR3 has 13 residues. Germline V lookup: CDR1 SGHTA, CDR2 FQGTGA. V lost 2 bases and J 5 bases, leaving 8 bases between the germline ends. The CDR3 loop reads CASSLPGRDTQYF. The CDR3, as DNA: TGTGCCAGCAGCTTACCAGGGAGAGATACGCAGTATTTT.

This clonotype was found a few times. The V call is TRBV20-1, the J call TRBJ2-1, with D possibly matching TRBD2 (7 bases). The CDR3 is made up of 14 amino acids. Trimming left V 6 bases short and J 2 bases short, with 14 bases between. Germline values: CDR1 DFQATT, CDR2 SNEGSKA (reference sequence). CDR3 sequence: CSALGGGPYNEQFF. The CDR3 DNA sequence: TGCAGTGCCCTGGGGGGGGGCCCCTACAATGAGCAGTTCTTC.

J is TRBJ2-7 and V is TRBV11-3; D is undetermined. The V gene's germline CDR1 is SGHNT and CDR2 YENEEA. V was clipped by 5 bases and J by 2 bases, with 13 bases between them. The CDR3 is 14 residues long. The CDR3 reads CASSQDRRPYEQYF. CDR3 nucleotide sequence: TGTGCCAGCAGCCAAGATCGTAGACCCTACGAGCAGTACTTC.

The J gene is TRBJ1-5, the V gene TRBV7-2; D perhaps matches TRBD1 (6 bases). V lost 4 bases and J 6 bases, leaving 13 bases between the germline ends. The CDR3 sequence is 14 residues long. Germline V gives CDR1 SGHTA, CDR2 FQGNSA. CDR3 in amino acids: CASSSRGGGQPQHF. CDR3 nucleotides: TGTGCCAGCAGCTCGAGGGGGGGAGGTCAGCCCCAGCATTTT. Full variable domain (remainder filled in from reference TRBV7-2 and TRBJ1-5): GAGVSQSPSNKVTEKGKDVELRCDPISGHTALYWYRQSLGQGLEFLIYFQGNSAPDKSGLPSDRFSAERTGGSVSTLTIQRTQQEDSAVYLCASSSRGGGQPQHFGDGTRLSIL.

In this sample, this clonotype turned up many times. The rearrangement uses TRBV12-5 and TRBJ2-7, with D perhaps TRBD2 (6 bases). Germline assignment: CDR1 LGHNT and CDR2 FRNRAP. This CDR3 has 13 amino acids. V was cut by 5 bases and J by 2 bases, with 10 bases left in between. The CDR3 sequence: CASGPGRTYEQYF. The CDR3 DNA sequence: TGTGCTAGTGGTCCCGGGAGAACCTACGAGCAGTACTTC. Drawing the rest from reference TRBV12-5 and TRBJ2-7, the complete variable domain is DARVTQTPRHKVTEMGQEVTMRCQPILGHNTVFWYRQTMMQGLELLAYFRNRAPLDDSGMPKDRFSAEMPDATLATLKIQPSEPRDSAVYFCASGPGRTYEQYFGPGTRLTVT.

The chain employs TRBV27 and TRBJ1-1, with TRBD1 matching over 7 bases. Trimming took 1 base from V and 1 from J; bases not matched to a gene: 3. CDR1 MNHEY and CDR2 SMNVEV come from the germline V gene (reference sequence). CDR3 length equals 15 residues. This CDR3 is CASSLWEGANTEAFF. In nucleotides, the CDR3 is TGTGCCAGCAGTTTATGGGAGGGGGCGAACACTGAAGCTTTCTTT.

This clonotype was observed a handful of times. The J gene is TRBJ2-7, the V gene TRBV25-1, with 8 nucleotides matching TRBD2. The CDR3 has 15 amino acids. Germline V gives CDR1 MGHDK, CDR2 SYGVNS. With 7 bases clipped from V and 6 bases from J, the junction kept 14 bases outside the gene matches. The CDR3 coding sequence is TGTGCCAGCACCCTTGGGGGGACTAGTGGTGGCGAGCAGTACTTC. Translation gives CASTLGGTSGGEQYF.

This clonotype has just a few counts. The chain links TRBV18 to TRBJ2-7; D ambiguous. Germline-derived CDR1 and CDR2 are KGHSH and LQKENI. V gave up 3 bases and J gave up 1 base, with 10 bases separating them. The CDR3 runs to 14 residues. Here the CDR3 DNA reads TGTGCCAGCTCACCTGGACGAGCGTCCTACGAGCAGTACTTC. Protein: CASSPGRASYEQYF.

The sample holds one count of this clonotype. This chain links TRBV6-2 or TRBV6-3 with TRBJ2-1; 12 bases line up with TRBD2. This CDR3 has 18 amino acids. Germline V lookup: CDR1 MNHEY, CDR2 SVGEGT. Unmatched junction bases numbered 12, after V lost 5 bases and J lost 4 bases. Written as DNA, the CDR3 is TGTGCCAGCAGTCCGATGACTAGCGGGGGACTAATATACAATGAGCAGTTCTTC. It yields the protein CASSPMTSGGLIYNEQFF.

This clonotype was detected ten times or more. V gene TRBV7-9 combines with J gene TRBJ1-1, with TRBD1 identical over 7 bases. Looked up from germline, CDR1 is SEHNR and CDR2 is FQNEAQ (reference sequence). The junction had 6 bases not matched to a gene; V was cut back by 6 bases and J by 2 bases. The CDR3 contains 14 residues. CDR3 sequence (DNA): TGTGCCAGCAGTCCGGGGACAGCTAACACTGAAGCTTTCTTT. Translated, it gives CASSPGTANTEAFF.